This entry is about one TCR beta chain. Its target is not known. This entry comes from a study of T cells in Graves' hyperthyroidism and ophthalmopathy. Study-wide results and limits: With a median lead of around 5.9 months before onset, the model predicted ophthalmopathy. In blood, most of the thyroid clonotypes expanded above 0.001 were also present.

Patients between 18 and 65 years old had hyperthyroidism, newly diagnosed and lasting under 2 months. There were TCR beta CDR3 regions amplified from RNA transcripts. Primed by the HTBI set, a first-round RT-PCR was run on the TCR CDR3. Using its own MiXCR run on the multiplex PCR reads, TCRdb lists one record per CDR3 protein. The sample includes about 350,000 distinct CDR3 sequences, roughly 17% of them seen just once. The sequencing sample was made of blood. The clonotype originates from a woman in her twenties or thirties with Graves' hyperthyroidism that later progressed to Graves' ophthalmopathy.

The CDR3 is CSARKTGPQETQYF. The CDR3 DNA reads as TGCAGTGCGCGAAAGACAGGGCCGCAAGAGACCCAGTACTTC. V usage is TRBV20-1 and J usage is TRBJ2-5; 7 bases map to TRBD1. This CDR3 comprises 14 residues. J lost 2 bases, V lost 6 bases, and 9 bases had no gene match. Germline CDR1 DFQATT, CDR2 SNEGSKA (reference sequence).